This entry lists 7 T cell receptor beta chains sequenced from one sample in a study of blood T cell repertoires in COVID-19. Method: immunoSEQ multiplex PCR; TCRdb's copy keeps in-frame clones and lacks some. The table shows about 310,000 clones, with 85% to 90% occurring only once. Sequenced material: peripheral blood. The receptors come from a man in his 70s with acute or convalescent COVID-19.

The chain employs TRBV28 and TRBJ2-1; 12 positions match TRBD2. Germline assignment: CDR1 MDHEN and CDR2 SYDVKM. CDR3 size: 16 residues. J was trimmed by 4 bases and V by 5 bases; bases with no gene match: 6. In DNA form, the CDR3 reads TGTGCCAGCAGTCCCCCCGGGACTAGCGGGTACAATGAGCAGTTCTTC. Translation: CASSPPGTSGYNEQFF.

The chain has TRBV6-2 or TRBV6-3 and TRBJ2-1; 12 bases match TRBD2. The CDR3 consists of 17 residues. The germline V gene has CDR1 MNHEY and CDR2 SVGEGT. The junction had 10 bases not matched to a gene; V was cut back by 4 bases and J by 6 bases. CDR3 in DNA: TGTGCCAGCAGTTTTCATCGGCTAGCGGGGGGGCGCAATGAGCAGTTCTTC. Translation gives CASSFHRLAGGRNEQFF.

The genes are TRBV28 and TRBJ2-1; 8 bases align to TRBD2. CDR1 is MDHEN, CDR2 SYDVKM, per germline. The CDR3 totals 15 residues. Germline trimming cut 2 bases from V and 7 bases from J; bases unmatched to any gene: 7. The CDR3 sequence is CASSLAGGAGNEQFF. The CDR3 nucleotides are TGTGCCAGCAGTTTAGCGGGGGGCGCCGGGAATGAGCAGTTCTTC. Full variable domain (rest looked up from reference TRBV28 and TRBJ2-1): DVKVTQSSRYLVKRTGEKVFLECVQDMDHENMFWYRQDPGLGLRLIYFSYDVKMKEKGDIPEGYSVSREKKERFSLILESASTNQTSMYLCASSLAGGAGNEQFFGPGTRLTVL.

This sequence joins TRBV28 and TRBJ1-2; D is uncertain. Trimming removed 6 bases from V and 7 bases from J, with 27 bases in between. This CDR3 spans 17 amino acids. Germline loops: CDR1 MDHEN, CDR2 SYDVKM. The CDR3 coding sequence is TGTGCCAGCAGCTCGTCCTCCACCGGGAAGGACTTTCGTGGCTACACCTTC. Protein sequence: CASSSSSTGKDFRGYTF.

This clone came up once. The chain has TRBV7-9 and TRBJ2-1; 13 bases are a match to TRBD2. V shed 4 bases and J 0 bases; nucleotides not matched to a gene: 6. This CDR3 comprises 18 residues. The germline CDR1 and CDR2 sequences are SEHNR and FQNEAQ (reference sequence). The CDR3 region has the DNA TGTGCCAGCAGCTCCCAGGGACTAGCGGGGTCCTCCTACAATGAGCAGTTCTTC. Translating gives CASSSQGLAGSSYNEQFF.

J is TRBJ2-7 and V is TRBV30; TRBD1 matches 9 bases. CDR1 is GTSNPN, CDR2 SVGIG, per germline (reference sequence). The V gene end was trimmed by 4 bases and the J gene end by 3 bases; junction bases not matched to a gene: 4. CDR3 size: 13 residues. The CDR3 here is CAWNRDRVYEQYF. The DNA for the CDR3 is TGTGCCTGGAATAGGGACAGGGTCTACGAGCAGTACTTC.

The rearrangement uses TRBV18 and TRBJ2-7; the match to TRBD1 covers 7 bases. CDR3 length: 14 residues. With 7 bases clipped from V and 2 bases from J, the junction kept 8 bases outside the gene matches. CDR1 KGHSH and CDR2 LQKENI come from the germline V gene. The CDR3 sequence is CASLPGQNPYEQYF. CDR3 in DNA: TGTGCCAGCTTACCGGGACAGAATCCCTACGAGCAGTACTTC.